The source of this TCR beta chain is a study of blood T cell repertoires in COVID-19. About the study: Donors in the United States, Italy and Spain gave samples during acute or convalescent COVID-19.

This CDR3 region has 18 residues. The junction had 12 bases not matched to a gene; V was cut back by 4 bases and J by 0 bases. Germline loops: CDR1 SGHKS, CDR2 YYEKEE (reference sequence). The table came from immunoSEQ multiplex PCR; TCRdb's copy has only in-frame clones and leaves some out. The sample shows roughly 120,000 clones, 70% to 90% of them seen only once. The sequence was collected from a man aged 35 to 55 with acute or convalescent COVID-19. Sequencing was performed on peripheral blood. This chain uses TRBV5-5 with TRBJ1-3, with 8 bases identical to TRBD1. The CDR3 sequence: CASSIYSQGAHSGNTIYF. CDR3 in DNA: TGTGCCAGCAGCATCTACTCTCAGGGGGCCCACTCTGGAAACACCATATATTTT.